This T cell receptor (beta chain) was obtained from a study of T cell responses to AZD1222 COVID-19 vaccine (dated by TCRdb to the early 2020s). For the study in its entirety: A total of just over 230 trial participants underwent TCR sequencing, of whom 207 had received two doses of AZD1222 and 26 had received two doses of the MenACWY control vaccine. Trial participants were enrolled by age into subgroups of 18-55, 56-69 and 70-plus years, and around 150, 28 and 57 TCR-sequenced participants, respectively, were included in these subgroups.

Results and caveats for the whole study, not just this receptor: Spike-specific TCR breadth and depth rose significantly after two AZD1222 doses compared with day 0 and with MenACWY recipients. No day 14 peak-response samples were available, so repertoires were characterized only after the peak T cell response. The whole spike protein was spanned by vaccine-associated CD4 TCRs, and dominant responses were seen in regions 160-218 and 743-854. Conclusions about previously exposed vaccinees are limited, since just a handful of AZD1222 recipients were seropositive for SARS-CoV-2 at baseline. Most participants were white British and females outnumbered males, and the authors suggested that clonal diversity may have been underestimated. Epitopes outside the regions mutated in the B.1.351 and B.1.1.7 variants were reportedly recognized by nearly half of the unique spike-specific TCRs. The 56-69-year group was small, and its depth increase did not reach significance, likely because of low power.

Taken with the paper, the label for time point translates to: about 28 days (+/-7) after the second vaccine dose. AZD1222 recipients with second doses at about 4 weeks or about 12 weeks were pooled, because spike-specific TCR depth and breadth did not differ between schedules. Vaccinee samples were obtained from the UK trials COV001 and COV002, which included a single-blind randomized controlled phase 2/3 trial of AZD1222 (ChAdOx1 nCoV-19) in healthy adults. Trial participant PBMC samples were collected at day 0 and day 28 after the second dose for TCRbeta chain sequencing. The CDR3 regions of human TCRbeta chains were analyzed by immunosequencing. The study's own analysis went as follows. Repertoire TCRs were checked for matches against a reference library of SARS-CoV-2-specific TCRs that had been generated using the MIRA antigen-specificity platform. Breadth was defined as the fraction of unique TCRs that were SARS-CoV-2-associated. Depth was defined as the fraction of total T cells that were SARS-CoV-2-associated. Each spike-specific TCR was assigned to its reactive spike region and to a CD4 or CD8 class using the MIRA data. Log10-transformed breadth and depth values were compared by one-way ANOVA with Sidak's multiple comparisons tests. This is the immuneACCESS table as TCRdb keeps it, with only in-frame sequences that have V and J called. A part of the clones is gone; compared with another copy, unresolved V genes explain less than half, and the rest is unexplained. V and J calls and clone size come straight from that table; D and trimming were deduced from the DNA. This sample holds some 110,000 clones; 85% to 90% were observed only once. Clones ranked in the top ten supply 4.4% of the sample.

The CDR1 and CDR2 encoded by the germline V gene are MDHEN and SYDVKM. The CDR3, cysteine through phenylalanine, is 14 amino acids long. The sequence is cut down to CDR3 DNA, 42 bases in frame from base 1. Trimming leaves V shorter by 5 bases and J shorter by 0 bases, with the junction holding 3 bases beyond the gene matches. This clone was seen a few times. Its specific antigen is unknown. No much larger clone is present one base from it, and per-base qualities are unavailable. The source material was peripheral blood, sampled 28 days after the second AZD1222 dose. The clonotype was recovered from an adult who received the AZD1222 COVID-19 vaccine. The sequence links TRBV28 to TRBJ1-2; 7 bases in between match TRBD1. The sequence in DNA is TGTGCCAGCAGTCAGGGACAGTCTAACTATGGCTACACCTTC. The encoded protein is CASSQGQSNYGYTF.